These 14 T cell receptor delta chains were all obtained from the same sample, sequenced in a study of γδ T cells in repeated Plasmodium falciparum infection. Gammadelta T cells were flow-sorted from PBMC into Vgamma9/Vdelta2+ and Vdelta2-negative populations for bulk analysis. TCRdb reprocessed the multiplex PCR reads through CATT. The sample records 75,000 to 100,000 delta-chain clones, 1.4% to 1.5% being singletons. Sequenced: gamma-delta T cells from blood. The origin of the receptors is a pool of human donors (malaria-infected and uninfected, not separated).

Concerning this clone itself: TCRdb assigns this DNA the protein of a much larger clone, which departs from its translation at residue 4; this likely reflects a read error, and the protein shown comes from translating the DNA. The V gene is TRDV2, the J gene TRDJ1; D is perhaps TRDD3 (6 bases). Assignment of the J gene here rests on matching the DNA to germline, because TCRdb gives none. Germline V gene sequence: CDR1 GEAIGNYY, CDR2 EKD. The CDR3 totals 14 residues. CDR3 protein: CACGTRGESDKLIF. DNA of the CDR3: TGTGCCTGTGGCACCAGGGGGGAAAGCGATAAACTCATCTTT.

This clone was counted only a few times. A read error likely explains this, since a far larger clone differs by one base. This sample also contains other DNA sequences that code for the same CDR3. V and J are TRDV2 and TRDJ1; 13 positions agree with TRDD3. The J gene, missing from TCRdb, was assigned here through DNA to germline matching. V gave up 1 base and J gave up 3 bases; unmatched junction bases: 13. In germline, CDR1 is GEAIGNYY, CDR2 EKD. The CDR3 totals 19 residues. CDR3 region: CACDTGGTGGYALPDKLIF. CDR3 sequence (DNA): TGTGCCTGTGACACTGGGGGTACTGGGGGATACGCGTTACCCGATAAACTCATCTTT.

Turning to this clone: A single base is all that separates this from a far larger clone, so a read error is likely. Other DNA sequences from this sample encode an identical CDR3 as well. The CDR3 DNA is TGTGCCTGTGACCTCATGACGTTACTGGGGGAGACCGACAAACTCATCTTT. Protein: CACDLMTLLGETDKLIF. The V gene is TRDV2, the J gene TRDJ1, with 9 bases fitting TRDD3. Assignment of the J gene here rests on matching the DNA to germline, because TCRdb gives none. The CDR3 length is 17 residues. Germline CDR1 and CDR2: GEAIGNYY and EKD.

With respect to this clone: A read error may produce the germline difference seen at one junction end. The V and J genes are TRDV1 and TRDJ1; 8 positions match TRDD3. Matching the DNA to germline supplied the J gene, which TCRdb does not give. This CDR3 is 24 amino acids long. Germline CDR1 reads TSWWSYY; CDR2 reads QGS. The chain's CDR3 is CALGERPFTGDTSSLLNYTNKLIF. The CDR3 DNA follows: TGTGCTCTTGGTGAACGCCCATTTACTGGGGATACTTCTTCTCTTCTCAACTACACCAATAAACTCATCTTT.

Points on this clone: This DNA's translation differs at residue 14 from TCRdb's protein, which comes from a much larger clone; a read error is likely, and the protein shown is translated from the DNA. The rearrangement uses TRDV1 and TRDJ1; 7 bases line up with TRDD2. The CDR3 is 21 residues long. Germline loops: CDR1 TSWWSYY, CDR2 QGS. The J segment lost 0 bases and the V segment lost 0 bases, leaving 19 bases of the junction unmatched. The DNA of the CDR3 is TGTGCTCTTGGGGAACTAAACCGATTCCTACGTTACTTCAGGTACACCGATAAACTCATCTTT. Its protein is CALGELNRFLRYFRYTDKLIF.

Concerning this clone: A far bigger clonotype differs at one base, so this is likely a read error. In the same sample, other DNA sequences code for this CDR3. CDR3 in DNA: TGTGCTCTTGGGGAACCTATGGGCCATCCTACTGGGGGACGTCTGTATACCGATAAACTCATCTTT. Protein sequence: CALGEPMGHPTGGRLYTDKLIF. V and J are TRDV1 and TRDJ1; 9 bases line up with TRDD3. Germline matching of the DNA provided the J gene here, since TCRdb leaves it blank. The ends lost 1 base at V and 2 bases at J; junction bases unmatched: 23. This CDR3 has 22 residues. CDR1 is TSWWSYY and CDR2 is QGS in the germline V gene.

Points on this clone: The TCRdb record carries a much larger clone's protein, which differs from this DNA's translation at residue 6; a read error is the likely cause, and the protein listed here is the DNA translation. The rearrangement links TRDV2 to TRDJ3, with unresolved D. Since TCRdb gives no J gene, matching the DNA to germline was used here to assign it. Trimming took 3 bases from V and 1 from J, leaving 12 bases between them. Per germline, CDR1 GEAIGNYY and CDR2 EKD. This CDR3 comprises 17 residues. The CDR3 bases are TGTGCCTGTGACCGTATTGGGCCTTCCTGGGACACCCGACAGATGTTTTTC. Residues: CACDRIGPSWDTRQMFF.

As regards this clone: The TCRdb record carries a much larger clone's protein, which differs from this DNA's translation at residues 8 and 10; a read error is the likely cause, and the protein listed here is the DNA translation. The rearrangement uses TRDV2 and TRDJ1, with TRDD3 matching over 8 bases. Germline lookup yields CDR1 GEAIGNYY and CDR2 EKD. V was pared by 2 bases and J by 1 base, with 8 bases of the junction left unmatched. The CDR3 has 16 residues. Here the CDR3 DNA reads TGTGCCTGTGACAAACTGGGGGGGCAATGCACCGATAAACTCATCTTT. Translation: CACDKLGGQCTDKLIF.

This clone showed up many times. A read error likely explains why the TCRdb protein, taken from a much larger clone, differs from this DNA's translation at residue 9; the protein shown is translated from the DNA. V usage is TRDV2 and J usage is TRDJ1; TRDD3 matches at 9 bases. Unmatched junction bases numbered 6, after V lost 2 bases and J lost 0 bases. Germline-derived CDR1 and CDR2 are GEAIGNYY and EKD. The CDR3 runs 16 residues. CDR3 residues: CACDKLGDLYTDKLIF. DNA of the CDR3: TGTGCCTGTGACAAACTGGGGGACCTGTACACCGATAAACTCATCTTT.

This clone has a count of ten or more. The TCRdb protein, from a much larger clone, departs from this DNA's translation at residue 5, likely by read error; the protein shown derives from the DNA. This same CDR3 is encoded by further DNA sequences in the sample. This chain joins TRDV2 and TRDJ2, with TRDD3 matching 9 bases. Per germline, CDR1 GEAIGNYY and CDR2 EKD. The CDR3 runs 16 residues. Losses at the gene ends were 3 bases for V and 0 bases for J; bases not matched to a gene: 4. The CDR3 region is CACDAVGDTLTAQLFF. CDR3 DNA sequence: TGTGCCTGTGACGCCGTGGGGGATACTTTGACAGCACAACTCTTCTTT.

To note about this clone: The protein in TCRdb stems from a much larger clone and differs at residue 19 from this DNA's translation, likely a read error; here the protein is translated from the DNA. The chain couples TRDV1 to TRDJ1, with 10 bases identical to TRDD3. The J gene, missing from TCRdb, was assigned here through DNA to germline matching. CDR1 and CDR2 (germline): TSWWSYY, QGS. The CDR3 sequence is 24 residues long. V shed 2 bases and J 4 bases; nucleotides not matched to a gene: 31. The chain's CDR3 is CALGEGRSLLKYWGIKNLSDKLIF. CDR3 sequence (DNA): TGTGCTCTTGGGGAAGGCAGGAGCCTTCTTAAGTACTGGGGGATCAAAAATCTCAGCGATAAACTCATCTTT.

This clone was seen a handful of times. It differs at one base from a far larger clone, so likely a read error. Different DNA sequences within this sample yield the same CDR3. The V gene is TRDV2, the J gene TRDJ2, with 11 nucleotides matching TRDD3. This CDR3 has 17 amino acids. Germline CDR1 reads GEAIGNYY; CDR2 reads EKD. The DNA for the CDR3 is TGTGCCTGTGACACGGAGTGGGGGATACGGGAGACAGCACAGCTCTTCTTT. As protein: CACDTEWGIRETAQLFF.

This clone was counted only a few times. This likely traces to a read error, being one base from a far larger clone. This CDR3 is also generated by other DNA sequences in the sample. This chain uses TRDV1 with TRDJ1, with 12 bases identical to TRDD3. Here the J gene was assigned by germline matching of the DNA, as TCRdb has none. The CDR3 is 22 residues long. The J segment lost 0 bases and the V segment lost 1 base, leaving 18 bases of the junction unmatched. CDR1 is TSWWSYY, CDR2 QGS, per germline. The CDR3 nucleotides are TGTGCTCTTGGGGAACCGCCTTTCCTGTACTGGGGGATACAGGGGTACACCGATAAACTCATCTTT. The encoded protein is CALGEPPFLYWGIQGYTDKLIF.

The table lists this clone with a few counts. This sequence is one base from a far larger clone and is likely a read error. The same CDR3 is also encoded by other DNA sequences in this sample. In DNA, the CDR3 is TGTGCTCTTGGGGAACGGTCCCTCCTTAGGGTACTTAACTGGGGGATACGGTACACCGATAAGCTCATCTTT. Translation gives CALGERSLLRVLNWGIRYTDKLIF. The V gene corresponds to TRDV1; no J gene was called; the table assigns TRDD3, which was not confirmed against the DNA. Germline CDR1 reads TSWWSYY; CDR2 reads QGS. The CDR3 totals 24 residues.